What follows describes a single T cell receptor (beta chain). Per the authors' pipeline: Cell counts per sample came from amplifying reference gene primers. Assay used: immunoSEQ multiplex PCR; TCRdb lists only in-frame clones, some missing. V and J calls plus clone size are reproduced from that table; the DNA served to infer D and trimming. The sample yields nearly 25,000 clones, 65% to 85% seen once. This entry comes from a study of blood T cell repertoires in COVID-19. Study-level background: COVID-19 samples collected from the United States, Italy and Spain covered acute and convalescent phases. The cDNA or gDNA used as material had been derived from T cells, B-cell-depleted T cells, or PBMCs.

The V and J ends lost 8 bases and 3 bases, in that order; junction bases with no gene match: 6. Germline-derived CDR1 and CDR2 are SGHAT and FQNNGV. The CDR3 is made up of 13 amino acids. Seattle patients were enrolled during active infection and followed longitudinally. V and J are TRBV11-2 and TRBJ1-2; 7 bases map to TRBD1. Sample: peripheral blood. The clonotype comes from a man aged 45 to 65 with COVID-19, enrolled during active disease. The CDR3 DNA follows: TGTGCCAGCGAGGGGGCAGATTACTATGGCTACACCTTC. Protein sequence: CASEGADYYGYTF. Variable domain in full (rest from reference TRBV11-2 and TRBJ1-2): EAGVAQSPRYKIIEKRQSVAFWCNPISGHATLYWYQQILGQGPKLLIQFQNNGVVDDSQLPKDRFSAERLKGVDSTLKIQPAKLEDSAVYLCASEGADYYGYTFGSGTRLTVV.